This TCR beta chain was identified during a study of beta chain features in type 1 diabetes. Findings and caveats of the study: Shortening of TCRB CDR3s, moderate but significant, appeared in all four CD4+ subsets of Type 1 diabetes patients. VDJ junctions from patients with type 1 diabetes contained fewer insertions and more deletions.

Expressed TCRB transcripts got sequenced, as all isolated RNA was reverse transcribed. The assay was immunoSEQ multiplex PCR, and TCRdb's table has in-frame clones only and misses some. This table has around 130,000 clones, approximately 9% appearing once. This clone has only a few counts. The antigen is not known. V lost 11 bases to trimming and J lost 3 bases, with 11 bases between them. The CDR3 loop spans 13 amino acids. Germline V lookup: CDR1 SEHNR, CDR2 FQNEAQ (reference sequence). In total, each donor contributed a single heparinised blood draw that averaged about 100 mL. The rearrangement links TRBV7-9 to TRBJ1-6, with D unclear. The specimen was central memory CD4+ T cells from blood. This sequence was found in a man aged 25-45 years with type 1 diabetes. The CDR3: CAARGGYNSPLHF. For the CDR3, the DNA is TGTGCCGCCCGGGGAGGCTATAATTCACCCCTCCACTTT.